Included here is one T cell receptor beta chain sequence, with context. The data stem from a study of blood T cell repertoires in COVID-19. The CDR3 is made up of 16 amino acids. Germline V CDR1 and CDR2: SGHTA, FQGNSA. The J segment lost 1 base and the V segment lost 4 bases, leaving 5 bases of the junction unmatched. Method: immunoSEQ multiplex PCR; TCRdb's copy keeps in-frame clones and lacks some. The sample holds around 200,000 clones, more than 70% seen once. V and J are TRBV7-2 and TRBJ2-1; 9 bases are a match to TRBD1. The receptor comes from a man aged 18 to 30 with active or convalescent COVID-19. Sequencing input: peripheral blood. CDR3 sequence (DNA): TGTGCCAGCAGCTCCGGGACAGGGTGGTCCTACAATGAGCAGTTCTTC. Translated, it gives CASSSGTGWSYNEQFF.